The clone carrying this TCR beta chain appeared a few times. These data come from a study of PD-1 blockade in classical Hodgkin lymphoma. Method: immunoSEQ multiplex PCR; TCRdb's copy keeps in-frame clones and lacks some. The table lists about 23,000 clones, over 80% of them singletons. Relapse after autologous stem cell transplantation occurred in every patient, and brentuximab vedotin exposure varied. Starting with thawed PBMCs, CD4+ T cells were purified by magnetic negative selection. This CDR3 is built from 15 residues. Germline loops: CDR1 MNHEY, CDR2 SMNVEV (reference sequence). The V end was cut by 5 bases, the J end by 2 bases, with 15 bases between.

The sequence was obtained from a human donor with classical Hodgkin lymphoma. Sample: CD4+ T cells from blood, taken at baseline. The chain uses TRBV27 and TRBJ1-2, with unresolved D. CDR3 in amino acids: CASSKRNGINYGYTF. The CDR3 DNA is TGTGCCAGCAGTAAACGGAACGGAATCAACTATGGCTACACCTTC.